A single sample gave rise to the 10 T cell receptor beta chains below, sequenced in a study of T-cell reconstitution after alpha-beta-depleted transplantation in children. As it was prepared, the TCRbeta library received unique molecular identifiers. TCRdb processed the PCR reads anew with MiXCR; each CDR3 protein has one entry. The table includes more than 400,000 distinct CDR3 sequences, roughly 44% detected once. Sample: PBMCs, taken before TCRalphabeta/CD19-depleted stem cell transplant. These receptors were obtained from a girl aged 2 to 9 with aplastic anemia, due to receive a stem cell transplant.

The chain combines TRBV20-1 with TRBJ2-3; no reliable D call. The CDR3 has 14 residues. The ends were cut back, 4 bases at V and 3 bases at J, with 14 bases in the middle. Germline CDR1 is DFQATT and CDR2 is SNEGSKA (reference sequence). CDR3 in DNA: TGCAGTGCTACTAAGCTAGTACGTACAGATACGCAGTATTTT. This gives the protein CSATKLVRTDTQYF.

J is TRBJ2-5 and V is TRBV12-3 or TRBV12-4; D tentatively reads TRBD1 or TRBD2 (5 bases each). V was cut by 4 bases and J by 7 bases, with 10 bases left in between. CDR3 length: 12 amino acids. The DNA for the CDR3 is TGTGCCAGCAGTTACCCTGGGGGGACCCAGTACTTC. The encoded protein is CASSYPGGTQYF.

The chain joins TRBV12-3 or TRBV12-4 to TRBJ1-5; D unresolved. The V end was cut by 2 bases, the J end by 3 bases, with 5 bases between. The length of the CDR3 is 13 residues. DNA for the CDR3: TGTGCCAGCAGTTTATCATACAATCAGCCCCAGCATTTT. As protein: CASSLSYNQPQHF.

This clonotype was counted a single time. The chain couples TRBV20-1 to TRBJ2-1, with 9 bases aligning to TRBD1. The CDR3 runs 14 residues. Germline V gives CDR1 DFQATT, CDR2 SNEGSKA (reference sequence). With V trimmed by 0 bases and J by 10 bases, 7 bases remained unmatched. This chain's CDR3 is CSARDRDRAREQFF. The CDR3 DNA sequence: TGCAGTGCTAGAGACCGGGACAGGGCAAGAGAGCAGTTCTTC.

This clonotype was detected many times. The rearrangement uses TRBV6-2 or TRBV6-3 and TRBJ1-1; the match to TRBD1 covers 7 bases. Germline CDR1 reads MNHEY; CDR2 reads SVGEGT. The CDR3 totals 15 residues. The V and J ends lost 0 bases and 5 bases, in that order; junction bases with no gene match: 6. The CDR3 sequence is CASSYSVQGETEAFF. CDR3 nucleotide sequence: TGTGCCAGCAGTTACTCTGTCCAGGGGGAGACTGAAGCTTTCTTT.

The chain links TRBV5-1 to TRBJ2-5, with 10 bases matching TRBD2. The V segment lost 4 bases and the J segment 2 bases; nucleotides outside the gene matches: 5. The CDR3 contains 15 residues. Germline V gives CDR1 SGHRS, CDR2 YFSETQ. Here the CDR3 reads CASSPGLALQETQYF. The CDR3 bases are TGCGCCAGCAGCCCGGGACTAGCGCTTCAAGAGACCCAGTACTTC.

Points on this clonotype: Being one base from a much bigger clone, this may be a read error. The V gene is TRBV12-3 or TRBV12-4, the J gene TRBJ2-3; D is perhaps TRBD2 (6 bases). The CDR3 runs 16 residues. The CDR3 loop is CVSSLRARGATDTQYF. CDR3 sequence (DNA): TGTGTCAGCAGTTTGAGGGCCCGCGGGGCCACAGATACGCAGTATTTT.

V and J are TRBV29-1 and TRBJ2-1; no reliable D call. Germline lookup yields CDR1 SQVTM and CDR2 ANQGSEA. This CDR3 region has 12 residues. V lost 7 bases, J lost 1 base, and 8 bases lay in between. CDR3 sequence reads: CSGSGSYNEQFF. CDR3 nucleotide sequence: TGCAGCGGCTCCGGATCCTACAATGAGCAGTTCTTC.

This clonotype was seen many times. J is TRBJ2-7 and V is TRBV12-3 or TRBV12-4; 12 nucleotides line up with TRBD2. This CDR3 is 18 amino acids long. The J segment lost 0 bases and the V segment lost 6 bases, leaving 12 bases of the junction unmatched. CDR3 nucleotide sequence: TGTGCCAGCAGCGCTACTACTGGACTAGCGGGGAGCTCCTACGAGCAGTACTTC. This translates into CASSATTGLAGSSYEQYF.

This clonotype was observed a few times. The chain has TRBV2 and TRBJ2-1, with 10 nucleotides matching TRBD1. V was clipped by 6 bases and J by 13 bases; unmatched bases: 9. CDR1 SNHLY and CDR2 FYNNEI come from the germline V gene. The CDR3 loop spans 13 amino acids. The CDR3 loop reads CASSAGTGVRQFF. The DNA of the CDR3 is TGTGCCAGCAGCGCCGGGACAGGGGTTCGACAGTTCTTC.